This note documents a single T cell receptor (beta chain) sequence. Assay: immunoSEQ multiplex PCR; the TCRdb copy retains only in-frame clones and omits some. The sample records around 240,000 clones, roughly 83% being singletons. V gave up 2 bases and J gave up 4 bases, with 10 bases separating them. The CDR3 is 14 amino acids. Germline CDR1 reads KGHDR; CDR2 reads SFDVKD. The record originates from a study of blood T cell repertoires in COVID-19. Study summary: Sources were T cells, B-cell-depleted T cells, or PBMCs; the material itself was cDNA or gDNA.

This clonotype was obtained from a woman between 50 and 59 years old who had recovered from COVID-19. The sequenced sample was PBMCs or T cells enriched from blood (not recorded which). The chain recombines TRBV24-1 with TRBJ1-2; the D gene is possibly TRBD1 (5 bases). The CDR3 DNA follows: TGTGCCACCAGTGATTCCGGGGGAACCTATGGCTACACCTTC. It yields the protein CATSDSGGTYGYTF.